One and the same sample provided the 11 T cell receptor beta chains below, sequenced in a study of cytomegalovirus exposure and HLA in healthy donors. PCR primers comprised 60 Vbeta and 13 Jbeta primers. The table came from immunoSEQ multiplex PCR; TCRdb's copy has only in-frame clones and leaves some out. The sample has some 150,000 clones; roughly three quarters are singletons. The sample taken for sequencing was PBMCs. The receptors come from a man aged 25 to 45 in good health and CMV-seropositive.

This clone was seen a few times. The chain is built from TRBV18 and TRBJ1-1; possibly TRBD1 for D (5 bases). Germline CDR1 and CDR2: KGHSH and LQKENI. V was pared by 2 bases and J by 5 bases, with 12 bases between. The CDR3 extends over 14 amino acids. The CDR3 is CASSPGPGRTEAFF. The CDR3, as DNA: TGTGCCAGCTCACCAGGTCCAGGGCGAACTGAAGCTTTCTTT.

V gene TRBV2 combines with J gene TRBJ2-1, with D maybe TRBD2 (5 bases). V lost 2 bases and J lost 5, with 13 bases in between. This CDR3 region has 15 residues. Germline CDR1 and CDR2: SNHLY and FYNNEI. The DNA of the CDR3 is TGTGCCAGCAGTGAACTGAGGGCGGAAAACAATGAGCAGTTCTTC. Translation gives CASSELRAENNEQFF.

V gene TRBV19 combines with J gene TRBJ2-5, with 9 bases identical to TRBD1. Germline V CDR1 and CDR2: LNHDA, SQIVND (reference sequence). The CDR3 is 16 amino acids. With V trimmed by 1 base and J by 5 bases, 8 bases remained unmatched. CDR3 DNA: TGTGCCAGTAGTATAGGACGGGACAGGGTAAAGGAGACCCAGTACTTC. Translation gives CASSIGRDRVKETQYF.

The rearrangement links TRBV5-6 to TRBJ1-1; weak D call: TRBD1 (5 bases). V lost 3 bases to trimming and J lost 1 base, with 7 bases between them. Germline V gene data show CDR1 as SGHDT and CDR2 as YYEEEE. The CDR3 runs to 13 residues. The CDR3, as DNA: TGTGCCAGCAGCTACGACAGGAACACTGAAGCTTTCTTT. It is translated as CASSYDRNTEAFF.

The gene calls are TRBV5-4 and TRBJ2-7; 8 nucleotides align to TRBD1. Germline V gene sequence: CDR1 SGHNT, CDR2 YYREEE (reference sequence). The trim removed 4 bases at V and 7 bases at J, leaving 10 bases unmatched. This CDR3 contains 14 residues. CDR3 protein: CASSTPTGEGEQYF. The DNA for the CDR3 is TGTGCCAGCAGCACCCCGACAGGGGAAGGAGAGCAGTACTTC.

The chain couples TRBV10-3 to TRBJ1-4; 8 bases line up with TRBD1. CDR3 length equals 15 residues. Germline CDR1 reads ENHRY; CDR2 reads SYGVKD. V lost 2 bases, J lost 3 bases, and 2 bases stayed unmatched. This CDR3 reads CAISEQGAANEKLFF. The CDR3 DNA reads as TGTGCCATCAGTGAGCAGGGGGCTGCTAATGAAAAACTGTTTTTT.

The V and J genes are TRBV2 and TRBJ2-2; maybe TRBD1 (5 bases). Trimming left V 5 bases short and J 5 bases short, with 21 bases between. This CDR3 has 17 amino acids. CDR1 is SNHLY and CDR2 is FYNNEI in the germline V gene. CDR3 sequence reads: CASSPPGRQGDTGELFF. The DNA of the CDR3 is TGTGCCAGCAGTCCCCCAGGAAGGCAGGGTGATACCGGGGAGCTGTTTTTT.

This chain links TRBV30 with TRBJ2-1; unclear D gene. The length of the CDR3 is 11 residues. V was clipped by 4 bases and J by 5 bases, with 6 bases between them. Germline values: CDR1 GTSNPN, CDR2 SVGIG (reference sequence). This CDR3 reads CAWNPHNEQFF. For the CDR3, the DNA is TGTGCCTGGAATCCTCACAATGAGCAGTTCTTC. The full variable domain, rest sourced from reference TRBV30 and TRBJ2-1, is SQTIHQWPATLVQPVGSPLSLECTVEGTSNPNLYWYRQAAGRGLQLLFYSVGIGQISSEVPQNLSASRPQDRQFILSSKKLLLSDSGFYLCAWNPHNEQFFGPGTRLTVL.

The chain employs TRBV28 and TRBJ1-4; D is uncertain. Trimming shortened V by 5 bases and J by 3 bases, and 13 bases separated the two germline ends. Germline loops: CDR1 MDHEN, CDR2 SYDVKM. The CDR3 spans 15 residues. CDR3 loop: CASSDQREPNEKLFF. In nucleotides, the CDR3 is TGTGCCAGCAGTGACCAGCGGGAGCCTAATGAAAAACTGTTTTTT.

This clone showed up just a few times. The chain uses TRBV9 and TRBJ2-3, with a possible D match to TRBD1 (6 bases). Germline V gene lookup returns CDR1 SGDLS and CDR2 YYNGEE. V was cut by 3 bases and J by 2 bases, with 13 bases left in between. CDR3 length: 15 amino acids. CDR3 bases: TGTGCCAGCAGCGCCTTGGGGGCGCCCACAGATACGCAGTATTTT. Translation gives CASSALGAPTDTQYF.

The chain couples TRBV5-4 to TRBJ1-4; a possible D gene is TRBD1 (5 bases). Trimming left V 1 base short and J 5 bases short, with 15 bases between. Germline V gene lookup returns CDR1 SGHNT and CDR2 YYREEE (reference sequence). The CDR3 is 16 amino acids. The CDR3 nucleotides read TGTGCCAGCAGCTTGCCTTCTCTCGGACAAAATGAAAAACTGTTTTTT. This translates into CASSLPSLGQNEKLFF. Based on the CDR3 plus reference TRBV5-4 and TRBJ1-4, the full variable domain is ETGVTQSPTHLIKTRGQQVTLRCSSQSGHNTVSWYQQALGQGPQFIFQYYREEENGRGNFPPRFSGLQFPNYSSELNVNALELDDSALYLCASSLPSLGQNEKLFFGSGTQLSVL.